These T cell receptor beta chains were read from a single sample in a study of blood T cell repertoires in COVID-19. Some clones are missing from TCRdb's copy, which holds only in-frame ones; the method was immunoSEQ multiplex PCR. The sample carries about 180,000 clones, 70% to 90% recorded once. Sequenced: peripheral blood. Source of these receptors: a human donor with active or convalescent COVID-19. The donor label of this sample is uncertain. Each CDR3 is given with its conserved first and last residue. The order of the fields is J gene, D gene, clone size, V gene, CDR3 protein, CDR3 DNA. A D gene is named only where the DNA matches it firmly. Clone size is not always given. Where it is, it says once, few, many or a class for expanded clones.

j_gene: TRBJ2-1; d_gene: .; abundance: .; v_gene: TRBV6-1; CDR3aa: CASSEGPGDYNEQFF; CDR3nt: TGTGCCAGCAGTGAAGGGCCAGGGGACTACAATGAGCAGTTCTTC
j_gene: TRBJ1-3; d_gene: TRBD1; abundance: once; v_gene: TRBV10-3; CDR3aa: CAISLTGGGNTIYF; CDR3nt: TGTGCCATCAGCTTGACAGGGGGTGGAAACACCATATATTTT
j_gene: TRBJ2-1; d_gene: TRBD2; abundance: once; v_gene: TRBV11-2; CDR3aa: CASSAGLAGGNEQFF; CDR3nt: TGTGCCAGCAGCGCTGGACTAGCGGGAGGCAATGAGCAGTTCTTC
j_gene: TRBJ1-5; d_gene: .; abundance: .; v_gene: TRBV28; CDR3aa: CASGRGGQGGGNQPQHF; CDR3nt: TGTGCCAGCGGAAGGGGGGGGCAGGGTGGCGGCAATCAGCCCCAGCATTTT
j_gene: TRBJ1-4; d_gene: TRBD1; abundance: once; v_gene: TRBV4-1; CDR3aa: CASSQDRETGQQTNEKLFF; CDR3nt: TGCGCCAGCAGCCAAGATCGAGAGACAGGGCAGCAGACTAATGAAAAACTGTTTTTT
j_gene: TRBJ1-4; d_gene: .; abundance: once; v_gene: TRBV21-1; CDR3aa: CASSNGQGREKLFF; CDR3nt: TGTGCCAGCAGCAATGGACAGGGGCGGGAAAAACTGTTTTTT
j_gene: TRBJ1-2; d_gene: TRBD1; abundance: .; v_gene: TRBV7-9; CDR3aa: CASSLAGTGDGYTF; CDR3nt: TGTGCCAGCAGCTTAGCGGGGACAGGGGACGGCTACACCTTC
j_gene: TRBJ2-5; d_gene: .; abundance: .; v_gene: TRBV2; CDR3aa: CASSDKGEGWETQYF; CDR3nt: TGTGCCAGCAGTGACAAGGGGGAGGGGTGGGAGACCCAGTACTTC
j_gene: TRBJ1-6; d_gene: TRBD1; abundance: .; v_gene: TRBV9; CDR3aa: CASSVAPGTGDPGLNSPLHF; CDR3nt: TGTGCCAGCAGCGTAGCCCCAGGGACAGGGGATCCAGGGCTGAATTCACCCCTCCACTTT
j_gene: TRBJ2-1; d_gene: .; abundance: .; v_gene: TRBV24-1; CDR3aa: CATSDTGTGSNEQFF; CDR3nt: TGTGCCACCAGTGATACAGGGACCGGTAGCAATGAGCAGTTCTTC
j_gene: TRBJ2-3; d_gene: TRBD2; abundance: .; v_gene: TRBV10-3; CDR3aa: CAISGETSGHDTQYF; CDR3nt: TGTGCCATCAGTGGGGAGACTAGCGGGCATGATACGCAGTATTTT
j_gene: TRBJ2-7; d_gene: TRBD2; abundance: .; v_gene: TRBV19; CDR3aa: CASSIIGGSGRNPYEQYF; CDR3nt: TGTGCCAGTAGTATAATTGGGGGAAGCGGGAGGAATCCCTACGAGCAGTACTTC
j_gene: TRBJ2-7; d_gene: .; abundance: .; v_gene: TRBV3-1/TRBV3-2; CDR3aa: CASSQDRASYEQYF; CDR3nt: TGTGCCAGCAGTCAAGACCGAGCATCCTACGAGCAGTACTTC
j_gene: TRBJ2-1; d_gene: TRBD2; abundance: .; v_gene: TRBV3-1/TRBV3-2; CDR3aa: CASSSWESGRRRDEQFF; CDR3nt: TGTGCCAGCAGCTCGTGGGAGAGCGGGAGAAGGCGCGATGAGCAGTTCTTC
j_gene: TRBJ1-6; d_gene: .; abundance: .; v_gene: TRBV28; CDR3aa: CASSLPGRGNSPLHF; CDR3nt: TGTGCCAGCAGTTTACCAGGAAGGGGGAATTCACCCCTCCACTTT
j_gene: TRBJ1-4; d_gene: .; abundance: .; v_gene: TRBV4-3; CDR3aa: CASSLSPTGANEKLFF; CDR3nt: TGCGCCAGCAGCTTAAGCCCCACCGGGGCTAATGAAAAACTGTTTTTT
j_gene: TRBJ2-7; d_gene: TRBD2; abundance: .; v_gene: TRBV25-1; CDR3aa: CASSDRLAGGLGYEQYF; CDR3nt: TGTGCCAGCAGTGACCGACTAGCGGGGGGGCTCGGCTACGAGCAGTACTTC
j_gene: TRBJ1-3; d_gene: .; abundance: .; v_gene: TRBV19; CDR3aa: CASSIQTGSGNTIYF; CDR3nt: TGTGCCAGTAGTATTCAGACAGGCAGTGGAAACACCATATATTTT
j_gene: TRBJ2-1; d_gene: .; abundance: .; v_gene: TRBV11-2; CDR3aa: CASSFGRARGNEQFF; CDR3nt: TGTGCCAGCAGCTTTGGCAGGGCGCGAGGTAATGAGCAGTTCTTC
j_gene: TRBJ2-7; d_gene: TRBD1; abundance: .; v_gene: TRBV11-3; CDR3aa: CASSAHRDRGKCEQYF; CDR3nt: TGTGCCAGCAGCGCACACCGGGACAGGGGGAAATGCGAGCAGTACTTC
j_gene: TRBJ2-6; d_gene: TRBD1; abundance: .; v_gene: TRBV28; CDR3aa: CATLRLPGQGPGANVLTF; CDR3nt: TGTGCCACCCTACGGTTACCGGGACAGGGACCTGGGGCCAACGTCCTGACTTTC
j_gene: TRBJ2-5; d_gene: TRBD2; abundance: .; v_gene: TRBV25-1; CDR3aa: CAISPRGGPTQYF; CDR3nt: TGTGCCATCTCCCCACGGGGGGGCCCGACCCAGTACTTC
j_gene: TRBJ2-7; d_gene: .; abundance: .; v_gene: TRBV4-1; CDR3aa: CASSQAAGIRGEQYF; CDR3nt: TGCGCCAGCAGCCAAGCGGCGGGGATCCGAGGCGAGCAGTACTTC
j_gene: TRBJ1-6; d_gene: .; abundance: once; v_gene: TRBV7-3; CDR3aa: CASSLTMAGGNSPLHF; CDR3nt: TGTGCCAGCAGCTTAACGATGGCGGGGGGCAATTCACCCCTCCACTTT
j_gene: TRBJ1-2; d_gene: .; abundance: .; v_gene: TRBV30; CDR3aa: CAWSSSIWAGYTF; CDR3nt: TGTGCCTGGAGTTCGTCTATTTGGGCTGGCTACACCTTC
j_gene: TRBJ1-3; d_gene: TRBD1; abundance: .; v_gene: TRBV28; CDR3aa: CASSAGQPEGTIYF; CDR3nt: TGTGCCAGCAGCGCGGGACAGCCGGAGGGGACCATATATTTT
j_gene: TRBJ2-1; d_gene: TRBD2; abundance: few; v_gene: TRBV10-3; CDR3aa: CAISEPSGRVEQFF; CDR3nt: TGTGCCATCAGTGAGCCTAGCGGGAGGGTTGAGCAGTTCTTC
j_gene: TRBJ2-1; d_gene: TRBD2; abundance: .; v_gene: TRBV5-8; CDR3aa: CASSLAGLAGGSSYNEQFF; CDR3nt: TGTGCCAGCAGCTTGGCGGGACTAGCGGGAGGTTCCTCCTACAATGAGCAGTTCTTC
j_gene: TRBJ2-7; d_gene: .; abundance: .; v_gene: TRBV7-2; CDR3aa: CASRAGYEQYF; CDR3nt: TGTGCCAGCAGGGCGGGCTACGAGCAGTACTTC
j_gene: TRBJ2-2; d_gene: TRBD2; abundance: .; v_gene: TRBV7-9; CDR3aa: CASSLLADTGELFF; CDR3nt: TGTGCCAGCAGCTTGCTAGCGGACACCGGGGAGCTGTTTTTT
j_gene: TRBJ2-3; d_gene: TRBD2; abundance: .; v_gene: TRBV5-4; CDR3aa: CASSLPPSGGADTQYF; CDR3nt: TGTGCCAGCAGCCTGCCCCCGAGCGGGGGGGCCGATACGCAGTATTTT
j_gene: TRBJ2-5; d_gene: TRBD2; abundance: .; v_gene: TRBV9; CDR3aa: CASSVGGSTEETQYF; CDR3nt: TGTGCCAGCAGCGTGGGGGGGTCGACTGAAGAGACCCAGTACTTC
j_gene: TRBJ1-2; d_gene: TRBD1; abundance: .; v_gene: TRBV6-1; CDR3aa: CASSEASGGYGYTF; CDR3nt: TGTGCCAGCAGTGAAGCTTCAGGGGGGTATGGCTACACCTTC
j_gene: TRBJ1-5; d_gene: TRBD1; abundance: few; v_gene: TRBV19; CDR3aa: CASSTPGTGADQPQHF; CDR3nt: TGTGCCAGTAGTACCCCCGGGACAGGGGCAGATCAGCCCCAGCATTTT
j_gene: TRBJ2-7; d_gene: TRBD1; abundance: many; v_gene: TRBV4-3; CDR3aa: CASSQYGDRDTEQYF; CDR3nt: TGCGCCAGCAGCCAGTACGGGGACAGGGATACCGAGCAGTACTTC
j_gene: TRBJ2-7; d_gene: .; abundance: once; v_gene: TRBV3-1/TRBV3-2; CDR3aa: CASSQVIRGGKAYEQYF; CDR3nt: TGTGCCAGCAGCCAAGTTATTAGAGGGGGTAAAGCCTACGAGCAGTACTTC
j_gene: TRBJ1-5; d_gene: .; abundance: .; v_gene: TRBV28; CDR3aa: CASSDDRSQPQHF; CDR3nt: TGTGCCAGCAGTGACGACAGGAGTCAGCCCCAGCATTTT
j_gene: TRBJ1-2; d_gene: TRBD1; abundance: .; v_gene: TRBV3-1/TRBV3-2; CDR3aa: CASRGQGVNYGYTF; CDR3nt: TGTGCCAGCAGAGGACAGGGTGTAAACTATGGCTACACCTTC
j_gene: TRBJ2-1; d_gene: TRBD2; abundance: .; v_gene: TRBV7-2; CDR3aa: CASSLGLAGGYLPGDEQFF; CDR3nt: TGTGCCAGCAGCTTAGGTCTAGCGGGGGGGTACCTCCCTGGCGATGAGCAGTTCTTC
j_gene: TRBJ2-2; d_gene: .; abundance: .; v_gene: TRBV11-2; CDR3aa: CASSYWTVETGELFF; CDR3nt: TGTGCCAGCAGCTATTGGACAGTGGAAACCGGGGAGCTGTTTTTT
j_gene: TRBJ1-3; d_gene: .; abundance: .; v_gene: TRBV7-9; CDR3aa: CASSFVSSGNTIYF; CDR3nt: TGTGCCAGCAGCTTTGTCTCCTCTGGAAACACCATATATTTT
j_gene: TRBJ1-5; d_gene: .; abundance: .; v_gene: TRBV7-3; CDR3aa: CASSLDQGQPQHF; CDR3nt: TGTGCCAGCAGCTTAGACCAGGGGCAGCCCCAGCATTTT
j_gene: TRBJ2-7; d_gene: TRBD2; abundance: .; v_gene: TRBV20-1; CDR3aa: CSARGGSEQYF; CDR3nt: TGCAGTGCCCGGGGGGGATCCGAGCAGTACTTC
j_gene: TRBJ2-1; d_gene: TRBD2; abundance: .; v_gene: TRBV2; CDR3aa: CASSPPGGSYNEQFF; CDR3nt: TGTGCCAGCAGTCCCCCGGGGGGGTCCTACAATGAGCAGTTCTTC
j_gene: TRBJ2-7; d_gene: .; abundance: .; v_gene: TRBV4-3; CDR3aa: CASSQGSGKVNEQYF; CDR3nt: TGCGCCAGCAGCCAAGGGTCAGGGAAGGTCAACGAGCAGTACTTC
j_gene: TRBJ1-3; d_gene: TRBD1; abundance: .; v_gene: TRBV4-1; CDR3aa: CASSLQGDLETTIYF; CDR3nt: TGCGCCAGCAGCCTACAGGGGGACCTGGAAACGACCATATATTTT
j_gene: TRBJ2-7; d_gene: TRBD1; abundance: .; v_gene: TRBV25-1; CDR3aa: CASSELGGRDEQYF; CDR3nt: TGTGCCAGCAGTGAATTAGGGGGCAGGGACGAGCAGTACTTC
j_gene: TRBJ2-7; d_gene: .; abundance: .; v_gene: TRBV7-2; CDR3aa: CASSSTATYEQYF; CDR3nt: TGTGCCAGCAGCTCGACTGCCACCTACGAGCAGTACTTC
j_gene: TRBJ2-7; d_gene: TRBD2; abundance: .; v_gene: TRBV27; CDR3aa: CASSYAGLVPYEQYF; CDR3nt: TGTGCCAGCAGCTATGCGGGACTAGTCCCCTACGAGCAGTACTTC